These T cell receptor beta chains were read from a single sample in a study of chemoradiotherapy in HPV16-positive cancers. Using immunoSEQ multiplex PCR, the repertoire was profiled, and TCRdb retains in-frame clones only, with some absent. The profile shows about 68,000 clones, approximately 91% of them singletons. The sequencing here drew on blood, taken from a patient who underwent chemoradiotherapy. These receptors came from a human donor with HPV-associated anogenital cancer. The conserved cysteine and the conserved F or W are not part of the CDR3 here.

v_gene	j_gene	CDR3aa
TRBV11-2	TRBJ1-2	ASSRDTGSSRYT
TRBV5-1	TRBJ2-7	ASTLGTSGSYEQY
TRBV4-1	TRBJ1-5	ASSQDSLAVSNQPQH
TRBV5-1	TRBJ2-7	ASSSLPPAGEQY
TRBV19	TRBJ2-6	ASSEQGSGANVLT
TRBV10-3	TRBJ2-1	AISESRASGGAKDEQF
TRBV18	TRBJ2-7	AGSPWEGSEQY
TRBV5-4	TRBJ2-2	ASSLELVAGVGTGELF
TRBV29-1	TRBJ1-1	SVNPGGVVTF
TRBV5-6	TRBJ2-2	ASSLLPGQGAAGELF
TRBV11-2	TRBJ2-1	ASTIGNEQF
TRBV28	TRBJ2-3	ATMMTGGTSTDTQY
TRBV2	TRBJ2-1	ASTGGYYNEQF
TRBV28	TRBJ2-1	ASSSIRDYVKKHYNEQF
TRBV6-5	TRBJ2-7	ASSYAGSYEQY
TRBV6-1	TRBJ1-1	ASSEASGGPAF
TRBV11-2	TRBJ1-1	ASSLFPKTGDTEAF
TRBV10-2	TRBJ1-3	ASGLGEGNTIY
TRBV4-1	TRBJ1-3	ASSQEITGTAGNTIY
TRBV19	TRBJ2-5	ASRATGTTETQY
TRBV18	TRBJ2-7	ASSPYSSGSTYEQY
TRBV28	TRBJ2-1	ASSQTSGSLVEQF
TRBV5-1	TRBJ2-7	ASSPLAGSSYEQY
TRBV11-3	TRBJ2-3	ASSPGGDTQY
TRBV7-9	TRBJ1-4	ASSLTDEKLF
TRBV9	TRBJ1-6	ASSVKGDNSPLH
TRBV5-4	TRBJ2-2	ANSLTSGFTGELF
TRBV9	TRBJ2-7	ASSEDRFSYEQY
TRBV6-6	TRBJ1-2	ASNPESRGYT
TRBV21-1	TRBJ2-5	ASSKQASPETQY
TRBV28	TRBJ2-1	ASIPTGPYNEQF
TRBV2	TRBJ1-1	ASRGQGRTEAF
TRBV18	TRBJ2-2	ASSPREGGELF
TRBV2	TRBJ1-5	ASSVVGVDQPQH
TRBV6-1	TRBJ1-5	ASSDSGIGQPQH
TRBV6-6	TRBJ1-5	ATTDKLRQH
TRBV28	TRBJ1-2	ASRTGGDYGYT
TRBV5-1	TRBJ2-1	ASSVIAGSNEQF
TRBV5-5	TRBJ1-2	ASSLGYGYT
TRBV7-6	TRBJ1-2	ASSLAAGGYT
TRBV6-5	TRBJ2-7	ASSYSGTPGSYEQY
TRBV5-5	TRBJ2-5	ASSLLGYLGETQY
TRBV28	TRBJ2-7	ASSSGQSEQY
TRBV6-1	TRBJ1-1	ASSEFQRNTEAF
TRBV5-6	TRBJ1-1	ASSLKQGFTEAF
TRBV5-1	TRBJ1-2	ASSLVAEGYGYT
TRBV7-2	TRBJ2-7	ASSSVDGYEQY
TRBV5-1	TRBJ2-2	ASWQSNTGELF
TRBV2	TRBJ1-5	ASNKGYSNQPQH
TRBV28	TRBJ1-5	ASSFGGSGNQPQH
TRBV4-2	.	ASSQDLGASSYEQY
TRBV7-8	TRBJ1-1	ASSLARGQGNTEAF
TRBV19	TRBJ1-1	ASSIAGKWNGEGYNTEAF
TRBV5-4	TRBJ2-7	ASSSGQGFTYEQY
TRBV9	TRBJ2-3	ASSPSGISTDTQY
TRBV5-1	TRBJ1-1	ASTMTGGRTEAF
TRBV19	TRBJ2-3	ASSIEGLAGVSDTQY
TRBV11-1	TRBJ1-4	ASGGDRYEKLF
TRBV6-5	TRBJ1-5	ASSTGQLSNQPQH
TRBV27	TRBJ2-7	ASSPSGFEQY